The 16 T cell receptor beta chains below were found in one sample sequenced in a study of preoperative IRX-2 immunotherapy in early breast cancer. Libraries were prepared by immunoSEQ multiplex PCR; TCRdb keeps only in-frame clonotypes and omits some of them. Here the sample spans some 35,000 clones, 65% to 90% being singletons. Treatment noted: preoperative locoregional IRX-2 cytokine immunotherapy. The material sequenced was lymph node tissue, taken after IRX-2 immunotherapy. The origin of the receptors is a human donor with breast cancer.

This clone was picked up one time. The chain recombines TRBV11-3 with TRBJ2-2; D gene uncertain. Trimming stripped 7 bases from V and 3 bases from J, with 18 bases between. The length of the CDR3 is 16 residues. CDR1 is SGHNT, CDR2 YENEEA, per germline. CDR3 loop: CASTLSTGPHTGELFF. In nucleotides, the CDR3 is TGTGCCAGCACCCTCTCTACCGGGCCCCACACCGGGGAGCTGTTTTTT. The full variable domain, completed using reference TRBV11-3 and TRBJ2-2, is EAGVVQSPRYKIIEKKQPVAFWCNPISGHNTLYWYLQNLGQGPELLIRYENEEAVDDSQLPKDRFSAERLKGVDSTLKIQPAELGDSAVYLCASTLSTGPHTGELFFGEGSRLTVL.

The gene calls are TRBV28 and TRBJ1-2; D might be TRBD1 (6 bases). V was shortened by 8 bases and J by 5 bases, with 15 bases between the two germline ends. The CDR3 has 13 amino acids. Germline V gene data show CDR1 as MDHEN and CDR2 as SYDVKM. The CDR3 nucleotides are TGTGCCAGCGAGGGGGGGGTGTGGTATGGCTACACCTTC. Residues: CASEGGVWYGYTF.

This clone was seen more than once but under ten times. This chain connects TRBV14 to TRBJ2-1, with 12 bases matching TRBD2. CDR1 is SGHDN and CDR2 is FVKESK in the germline V gene. There are 18 residues in the CDR3. The V gene end was trimmed by 3 bases and the J gene end by 0 bases; junction bases not matched to a gene: 6. The CDR3 sequence: CASSQRLAGDSSYNEQFF. CDR3 in DNA: TGTGCCAGCAGCCAGAGACTAGCGGGGGACAGCTCCTACAATGAGCAGTTCTTC.

This chain links TRBV28 with TRBJ1-1; tentative D call: TRBD1 (6 bases). CDR3 size: 14 residues. Germline V gene sequence: CDR1 MDHEN, CDR2 SYDVKM. V gave up 6 bases and J gave up 1 base, with 12 bases separating them. CDR3 sequence (DNA): TGTGCCAGCAGCCCACAGGGATCGAACACTGAAGCTTTCTTT. As protein: CASSPQGSNTEAFF.

The chain carries TRBV11-3 and TRBJ1-1; unclear D gene. The CDR3 spans 14 residues. V was trimmed by 6 bases and J by 1 base, leaving 12 bases between them. The V gene's germline CDR1 is SGHNT and CDR2 YENEEA. The CDR3 DNA sequence: TGTGCCAGCAGTGTGTCTTTGCAGAACACTGAAGCTTTCTTT. It specifies CASSVSLQNTEAFF.

This rearrangement joins TRBV6-8 to TRBJ2-3, with 7 nucleotides matching TRBD1. After removal of 6 bases from V and 3 bases from J, the junction contained 9 bases not matched to a gene. The CDR3 has 15 amino acids. The germline gives CDR1 MNHGY, CDR2 SAAAGT. CDR3 protein: CASSLKSTGTDTQYF. The CDR3 nucleotides read TGTGCCAGCAGCCTAAAGTCGACAGGGACAGATACGCAGTATTTT.

The chain has TRBV6-8 and TRBJ1-1; no clear D. Trimming took 10 bases from V and 6 from J, leaving 15 bases between them. The length of the CDR3 is 12 residues. Germline values: CDR1 MNHGY, CDR2 SAAAGT. CDR3 sequence: CATCPGSPEAFF. The CDR3 nucleotides are TGTGCCACCTGCCCTGGGTCTCCTGAAGCTTTCTTT.

The CDR3 DNA sequence: TGTGCCAGCAGTTTAGGGGGGAAGCCCCAGCATTTT. It encodes CASSLGGKPQHF. The chain is built from TRBV28 and TRBJ1-5; tentatively, D is TRBD1 (5 bases). CDR3 size: 12 residues. Trimming left V 2 bases short and J 8 bases short, with 7 bases between. Germline V gene lookup returns CDR1 MDHEN and CDR2 SYDVKM.

This rearrangement joins TRBV6-8 to TRBJ2-2; D is possibly TRBD1 or TRBD2 (5 bases each). CDR1 and CDR2 from the germline V gene are MNHGY and SAAAGT. The ends were cut back, 6 bases at V and 5 bases at J, with 25 bases in the middle. The length of the CDR3 is 18 residues. The CDR3: CASSAQSRGSYGTGELFF. The CDR3, as DNA: TGTGCCAGCAGCGCGCAATCCCGGGGCAGTTACGGGACCGGGGAGCTGTTTTTT.

The genes are TRBV18 and TRBJ1-1; tentatively, D is TRBD1 (6 bases). Germline V gene sequence: CDR1 KGHSH, CDR2 LQKENI. Trimming left V 5 bases short and J 4 bases short, with 11 bases between. The CDR3 runs to 13 residues. CDR3 sequence (DNA): TGTGCCAGCTCAAGTACAGGGATCACTGAAGCTTTCTTT. Translated: CASSSTGITEAFF.

This clone was seen once. This rearrangement joins TRBV19 to TRBJ1-6; 9 bases are a match to TRBD1. Germline-derived CDR1 and CDR2 are LNHDA and SQIVND (reference sequence). The CDR3 length is 14 residues. The V segment lost 5 bases and the J segment 9 bases; nucleotides outside the gene matches: 5. This chain's CDR3 is CASSPDRGGSPLHF. The CDR3 coding sequence is TGTGCCAGTAGTCCGGACAGGGGAGGTTCACCCCTCCACTTT.

The V call is TRBV6-8, the J call TRBJ2-3; 8 positions match TRBD2. V dropped 5 bases and J dropped 2; count of bases not matched to a gene: 12. CDR1 MNHGY and CDR2 SAAAGT come from the germline V gene. CDR3 size: 17 residues. CDR3 sequence reads: CASSGLKRGLPTDTQYF. The CDR3 DNA sequence: TGTGCCAGCAGTGGCCTAAAGCGGGGGTTACCCACAGATACGCAGTATTTT.

This chain uses TRBV28 with TRBJ2-7; D ambiguous. V lost 3 bases and J lost 0, with 12 bases in between. Per germline, CDR1 MDHEN and CDR2 SYDVKM. This CDR3 contains 15 residues. CDR3 residues: CASSLAEPISYEQYF. CDR3 DNA sequence: TGTGCCAGCAGTTTGGCGGAACCGATCTCCTACGAGCAGTACTTC.

The chain has TRBV6-8 and TRBJ1-2; 10 nucleotides align to TRBD1. The germline CDR1 and CDR2 sequences are MNHGY and SAAAGT. The junction had 8 bases not matched to a gene; V was cut back by 6 bases and J by 4 bases. The CDR3 covers 15 residues. The DNA of the CDR3 is TGTGCCAGCAGAGAGGGGGGACAGGGGATCTATGGCTACACCTTC. It encodes CASREGGQGIYGYTF.

CDR3 nucleotides: TGTGCCAGTAATAGGGGGTCACCCGTTTCCACAAACACTGAAGCTTTCTTT. This gives the protein CASNRGSPVSTNTEAFF. The V and J genes are TRBV19 and TRBJ1-1; tentative D call: TRBD1 (6 bases). This CDR3 is 17 amino acids long. V lost 7 bases, J lost 2 bases, and 23 bases lay in between. Germline V CDR1 and CDR2: LNHDA, SQIVND (reference sequence).

This sequence joins TRBV7-4 and TRBJ1-1; unclear D gene. Trimming shortened V by 1 base and J by 7 bases, and 10 bases separated the two germline ends. The CDR3 extends over 13 amino acids. Per the germline V gene, CDR1 is SGHVT and CDR2 is SQSDAQ. CDR3 in DNA: TGTGCCAGCAGCTTAGACATGGGCAATGAAGCTTTCTTT. It yields the protein CASSLDMGNEAFF. Together with reference TRBV7-4 and TRBJ1-1, the CDR3 gives the full variable domain: GAGVSQSPRYKVAKRGRDVALRCDSISGHVTLYWYRQTLGQGSEVLTYSQSDAQRDKSGRPSGRFSAERPERSVSTLKIQRTEQGDSAVYLCASSLDMGNEAFFGQGTRLTVV.